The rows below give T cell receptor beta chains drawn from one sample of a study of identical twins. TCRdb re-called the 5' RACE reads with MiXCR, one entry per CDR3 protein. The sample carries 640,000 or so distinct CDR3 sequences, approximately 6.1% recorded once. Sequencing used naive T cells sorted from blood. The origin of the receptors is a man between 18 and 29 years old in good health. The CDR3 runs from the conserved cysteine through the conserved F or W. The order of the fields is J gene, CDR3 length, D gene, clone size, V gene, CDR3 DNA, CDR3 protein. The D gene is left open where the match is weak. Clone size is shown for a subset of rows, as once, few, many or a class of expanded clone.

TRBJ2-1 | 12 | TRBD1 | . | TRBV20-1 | TGCAGTGCTAGAGATCTACAGGGGTCTCTGTTCTTC | CSARDLQGSLFF
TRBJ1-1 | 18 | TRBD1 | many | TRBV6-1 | TGTGCCAGCAGCAGACCCAGGGGGCCGGAGGGAATGAACACTGAAGCTTTCTTT | CASSRPRGPEGMNTEAFF
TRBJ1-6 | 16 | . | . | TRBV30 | TGTGCCTGGAGTGTACAGTACGGCCGATATAATTCACCCCTCCACTTT | CAWSVQYGRYNSPLHF
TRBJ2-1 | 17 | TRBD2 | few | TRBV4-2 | TGTGCCAGCAGCCAGGTCCAACCCGGGACTACCCAAAATGAGCAGTTCTTC | CASSQVQPGTTQNEQFF
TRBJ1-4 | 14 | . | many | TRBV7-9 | TGTGCCAGCAGTACACCTAAGGCGGAGGAAAAACTGTTTTTT | CASSTPKAEEKLFF
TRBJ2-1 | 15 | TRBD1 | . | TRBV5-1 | TGCGCCAGCAGCTCTCTCGGGACAGCCGACAATGAGCAGTTCTTC | CASSSLGTADNEQFF
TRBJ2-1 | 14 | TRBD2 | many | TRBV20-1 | TGCAGTGCTGTCGATAGCGGGAGGTTCAATGAGCAGTTCTTC | CSAVDSGRFNEQFF
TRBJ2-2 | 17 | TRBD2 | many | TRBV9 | TGTGCCAGCAGCCCTTGGCCCGGGACTAGCGGGAGAGGGGAGCTGTTTTTT | CASSPWPGTSGRGELFF
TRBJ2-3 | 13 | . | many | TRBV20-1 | TGCAGTGCTAGACGGTCTACTACAGATACGCAGTATTTT | CSARRSTTDTQYF
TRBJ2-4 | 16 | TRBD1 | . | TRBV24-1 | TGTGCCACCAGTGAGGAGGGACAGGGGAGGAGGAACATTCAGTACTTC | CATSEEGQGRRNIQYF
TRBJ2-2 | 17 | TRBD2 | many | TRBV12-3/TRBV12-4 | TGTGCCAGCAGACCAGGACTAGCGGGACGAAACGCCGGGGAGCTGTTTTTT | CASRPGLAGRNAGELFF
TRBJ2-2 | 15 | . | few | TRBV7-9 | TGTGCCAGCAGCCCCTTAGCGGAAGGGACCGGGGAGCTGTTTTTT | CASSPLAEGTGELFF
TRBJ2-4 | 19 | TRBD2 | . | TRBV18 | TGTGCCAGCTCACCAACAGGATCTCGGACTAGCGGGCTGAAAAACATTCAGTACTTC | CASSPTGSRTSGLKNIQYF
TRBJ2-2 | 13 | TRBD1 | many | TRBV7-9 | TGTGCCAGCAGTTTAGACAGGGTCGGGGAGCTGTTTTTT | CASSLDRVGELFF
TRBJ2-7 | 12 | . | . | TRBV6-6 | TGTGCCAGCAGCGACAGATACTACGTGCAGTACTTC | CASSDRYYVQYF
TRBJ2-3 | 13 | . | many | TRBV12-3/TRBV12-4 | TGTGCCAGCAGTTTCAGTGCTGCAGATACGCAGTATTTT | CASSFSAADTQYF
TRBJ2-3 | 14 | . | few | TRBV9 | TGTGCCAGCAGCGTAGAGCTAGTCACAGATACGCAGTATTTT | CASSVELVTDTQYF
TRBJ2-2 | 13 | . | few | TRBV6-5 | TGTGCCAGCAGTTCCCGTTGGACCGGGGAGCTGTTTTTT | CASSSRWTGELFF
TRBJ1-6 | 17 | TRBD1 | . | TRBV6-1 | TGTGCCAGCAGATCCACGACAGGGGGGAGGGATAATTCACCCCTCCACTTT | CASRSTTGGRDNSPLHF
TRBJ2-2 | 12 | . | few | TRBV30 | TGTGCCTTGACGCTCGACTCGGGGGAGCTGTTTTTT | CALTLDSGELFF
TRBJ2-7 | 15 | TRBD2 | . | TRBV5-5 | TGTGCCAGCAGCTACCCACTAGCGGGAGCTTCCGAGCAGTACTTC | CASSYPLAGASEQYF
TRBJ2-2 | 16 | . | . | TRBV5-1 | TGCGCCAGCAGCTTGGACCGGGTAGCGAGGACCGGGGAGCTGTTTTTT | CASSLDRVARTGELFF
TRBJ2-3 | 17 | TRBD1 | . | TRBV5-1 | TGCGCCAGCAGCCCTGGACAGGGTCTAAGTTCCACAGATACGCAGTATTTT | CASSPGQGLSSTDTQYF
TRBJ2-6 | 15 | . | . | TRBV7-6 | TGTGCCAGCAGCGAAGACAGCCCGGGGGCCAACGTCCTGACTTTC | CASSEDSPGANVLTF
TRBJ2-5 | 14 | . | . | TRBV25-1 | TGTGCCAGCAGTGAATATATCTCCGGCCTGGGACAGTACTTC | CASSEYISGLGQYF
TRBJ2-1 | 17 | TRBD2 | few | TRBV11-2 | TGTGCCAGCAGATACCCGGGTAGCGGGATCACCTACAATGAGCAGTTCTTC | CASRYPGSGITYNEQFF
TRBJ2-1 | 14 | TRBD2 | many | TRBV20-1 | TGCAGTGCTAGAATAGCGGGCTTAGCCAATGAGCAGTTCTTC | CSARIAGLANEQFF
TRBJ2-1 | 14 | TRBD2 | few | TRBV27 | TGTGCCAGCAGTTCCTCGGGGACTAGCGGGAGGATGATCTTC | CASSSSGTSGRMIF
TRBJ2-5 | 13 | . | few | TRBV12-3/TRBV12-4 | TGTGCCACCTCTGTACGGCAGCGAGAGACCCAGTACTTC | CATSVRQRETQYF
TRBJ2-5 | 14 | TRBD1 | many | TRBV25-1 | TGTGCCAGCAGTGGGACAGGGGGCTTGGAGACCCAGTACTTC | CASSGTGGLETQYF
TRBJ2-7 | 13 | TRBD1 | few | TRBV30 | TGTGCCTGGAGCGGGACAGGGGGTTGGGAGCAGTACTTC | CAWSGTGGWEQYF
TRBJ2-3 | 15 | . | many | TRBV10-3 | TGTGCCATCAGTGAGCTTGCGGCTAGCACAGATACGCAGTATTTT | CAISELAASTDTQYF
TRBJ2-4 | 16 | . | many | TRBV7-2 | TGTGCCAGCAGCTTAGAGGGTGCGCCACGGGAAAACATTCAGTACTTC | CASSLEGAPRENIQYF
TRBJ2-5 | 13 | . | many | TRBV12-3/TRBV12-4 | TGTGCCAGCAGTTTAAAGTACCAAGAGACCCAGTACTTC | CASSLKYQETQYF
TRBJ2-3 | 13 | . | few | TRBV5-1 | TGCGCCAGCAGCGGCCACGACCCAGATACGCAGTATTTT | CASSGHDPDTQYF
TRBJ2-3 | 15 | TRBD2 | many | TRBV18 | TGTGCCAGCAGCCCGCTAGCGGGAGACACAGATACGCAGTATTTT | CASSPLAGDTDTQYF
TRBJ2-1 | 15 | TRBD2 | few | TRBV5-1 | TGCGCCAGCAGCTTTAGCGGGAGGGCCAACCATGAGCAGTTCTTC | CASSFSGRANHEQFF
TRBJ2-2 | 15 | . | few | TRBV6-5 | TGTGCCAGCAGTTACTCGTCTACAGACACCGGGGAGCTGTTTTTT | CASSYSSTDTGELFF
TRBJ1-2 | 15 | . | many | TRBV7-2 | TGTGCCAGCAGCTCCCGAGGGAGGGCTAACTATGGCTACACCTTC | CASSSRGRANYGYTF
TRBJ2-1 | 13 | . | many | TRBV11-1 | TGTGCCAGCAGTATTTCCACCTACAATGAGCAGTTCTTC | CASSISTYNEQFF
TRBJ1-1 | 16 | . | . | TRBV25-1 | TGTGCCAGCTCCCCGGGGGTTGGATATGGGAACACTGAAGCTTTCTTT | CASSPGVGYGNTEAFF
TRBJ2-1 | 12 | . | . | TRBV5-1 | TGCGCCAGTGCCGTGAAAAACAATGAGCAGTTCTTC | CASAVKNNEQFF
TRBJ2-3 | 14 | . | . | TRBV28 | TGTGCCAGCAGTTTAGAGTCGGGCCCAGATACGCAGTATTTT | CASSLESGPDTQYF
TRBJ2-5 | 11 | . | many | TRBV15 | TGTGCCACCAGGGAGGAAGAGACCCAGTACTTC | CATREEETQYF
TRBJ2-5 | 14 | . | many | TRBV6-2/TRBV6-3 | TGTGCCAGCAGTTACGGGCTAGTGCACGAGACCCAGTACTTC | CASSYGLVHETQYF
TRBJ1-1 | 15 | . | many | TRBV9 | TGTGCCAGCAGCGTAGTGGCGATAGAAAACACTGAAGCTTTCTTT | CASSVVAIENTEAFF
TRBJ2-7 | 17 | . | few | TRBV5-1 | TGCGCCAGCAGCTTGAATAACAGGGAGGCTCTCTCCTACGAGCAGTACTTC | CASSLNNREALSYEQYF
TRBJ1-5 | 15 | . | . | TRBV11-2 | TGTGCCAGCAGCTTAGGGGCTGAATCCAATCAGCCCCAGCATTTT | CASSLGAESNQPQHF
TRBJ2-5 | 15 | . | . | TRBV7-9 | TGTGCCAGCAGCTTATGGGTCCAAGGGCAAGAGACCCAGTACTTC | CASSLWVQGQETQYF
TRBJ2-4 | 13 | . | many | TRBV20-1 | TGCAGTGTGTGGGGTGATACCAAAAACATTCAGTACTTC | CSVWGDTKNIQYF
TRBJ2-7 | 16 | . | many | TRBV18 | TGTGCCAGCTCACCGCGCCGGGACGGTAGTACCTACGAGCAGTACTTC | CASSPRRDGSTYEQYF
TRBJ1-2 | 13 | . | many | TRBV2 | TGTGCCAGCAGTGAAGGGACCGTCGGTGGCTACACCTTC | CASSEGTVGGYTF
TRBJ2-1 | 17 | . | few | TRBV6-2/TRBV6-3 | TGTGCCAGCAGGAAACGATACAGGGAAGCGGGGCACAATGAGCAGTTCTTC | CASRKRYREAGHNEQFF
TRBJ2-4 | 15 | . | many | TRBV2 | TGTGCCAGCAACAGGAAGGACAAGGCGGGGAACATTCAGTACTTC | CASNRKDKAGNIQYF
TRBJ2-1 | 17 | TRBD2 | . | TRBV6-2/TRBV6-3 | TGTGCCAGCAGTCGGGGACTAGCGGGAGGGCCTTCGGGTGAGCAGTTCTTC | CASSRGLAGGPSGEQFF